The clone carrying this TCR beta chain was found many times. Its matching antigen is unknown. This sample was taken from a study of identical twins' blood T cells. Findings and limits, study-wide: Shared environment remains a possible cause of twin similarity.

TCRdb re-called the 5' RACE reads through MiXCR, storing one row per CDR3 protein. Of 300,000 to 400,000 distinct CDR3 sequences in the sample, around 30% are singletons; the top ten hold about 6%. Six healthy women, forming three identical twin pairs, donated samples. Reared together, all three twin pairs probably met the same infectious agents and vaccines. Germline CDR1 and CDR2: DFQATT and SNEGSKA (reference sequence). The trim removed 6 bases at V and 0 bases at J, leaving 7 bases unmatched. The CDR3 has 14 residues. The source of this sequence is a woman aged 18-55 years in good health. The sequencing input was PBMCs. This rearrangement joins TRBV20-1 to TRBJ1-1; 7 bases map to TRBD1. The CDR3 loop is CSATTGYMNTEAFF. The CDR3 DNA is TGCAGTGCCACGACAGGGTACATGAACACTGAAGCTTTCTTT.